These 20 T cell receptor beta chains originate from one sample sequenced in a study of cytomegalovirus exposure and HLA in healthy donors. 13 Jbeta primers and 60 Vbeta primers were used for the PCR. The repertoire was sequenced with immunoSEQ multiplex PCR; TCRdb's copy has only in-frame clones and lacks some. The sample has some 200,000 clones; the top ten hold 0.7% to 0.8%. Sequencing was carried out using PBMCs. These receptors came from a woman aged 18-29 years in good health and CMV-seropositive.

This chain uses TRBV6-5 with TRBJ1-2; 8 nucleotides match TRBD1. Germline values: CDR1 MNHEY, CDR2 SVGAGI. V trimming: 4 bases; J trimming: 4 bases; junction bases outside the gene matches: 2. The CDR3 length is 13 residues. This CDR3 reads CASSSDRVYGYTF. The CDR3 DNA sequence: TGTGCCAGCAGTTCGGACAGGGTCTATGGCTACACCTTC.

This CDR3 reads CASSYSIEGQPQHF. CDR3 coding DNA: TGTGCCAGCAGTTACTCGATCGAGGGTCAGCCCCAGCATTTT. The V call is TRBV6-5, the J call TRBJ1-5; D is undetermined. Germline assignment: CDR1 MNHEY and CDR2 SVGAGI. V lost 0 bases and J lost 6, with 9 bases in between. This CDR3 region has 14 residues.

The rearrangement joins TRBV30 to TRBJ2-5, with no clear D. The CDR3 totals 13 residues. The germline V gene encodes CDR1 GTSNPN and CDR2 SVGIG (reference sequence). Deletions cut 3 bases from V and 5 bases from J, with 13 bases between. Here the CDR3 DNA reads TGTGCCTGGAGCCCTTTCTTCGAGGAGACCCAGTACTTC. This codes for CAWSPFFEETQYF.

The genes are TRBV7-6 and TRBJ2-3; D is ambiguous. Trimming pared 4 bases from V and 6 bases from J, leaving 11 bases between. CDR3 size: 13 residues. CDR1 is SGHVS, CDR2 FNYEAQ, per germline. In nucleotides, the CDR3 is TGTGCCAGCAGCTCATCGATCAGGGATACGCAGTATTTT. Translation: CASSSSIRDTQYF.

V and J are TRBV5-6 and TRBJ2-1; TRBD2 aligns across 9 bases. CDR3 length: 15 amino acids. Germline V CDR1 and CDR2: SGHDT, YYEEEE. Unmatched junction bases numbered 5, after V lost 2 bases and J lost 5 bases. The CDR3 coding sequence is TGTGCCAGCAGCTTTATCAGCGGGGGGCACAATGAGCAGTTCTTC. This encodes CASSFISGGHNEQFF.

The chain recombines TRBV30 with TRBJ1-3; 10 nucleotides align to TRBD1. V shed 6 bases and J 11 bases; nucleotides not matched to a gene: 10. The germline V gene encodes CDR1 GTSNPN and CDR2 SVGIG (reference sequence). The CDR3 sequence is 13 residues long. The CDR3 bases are TGTGCCTGTCGGGACAGGGGAGATCATGCCATATATTTT. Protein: CACRDRGDHAIYF.

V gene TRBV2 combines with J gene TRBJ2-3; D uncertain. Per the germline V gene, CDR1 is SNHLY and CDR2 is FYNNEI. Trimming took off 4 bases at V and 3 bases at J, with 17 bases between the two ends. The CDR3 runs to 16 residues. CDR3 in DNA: TGTGCCAGCAGTGGAGTAAGTGGAGTTAAGACAGATACGCAGTATTTT. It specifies CASSGVSGVKTDTQYF.

The CDR3 DNA reads as TGTGCCAGCAGCCCGGGACAGCGCAGGTCCGGCTACACCTTC. Translated: CASSPGQRRSGYTF. V and J are TRBV7-8 and TRBJ1-2; 7 nucleotides agree with TRBD1. Germline trimming cut 5 bases from V and 8 bases from J; bases unmatched to any gene: 11. Germline V gene data show CDR1 as SGHVS and CDR2 as FQNEAQ. The CDR3 runs 14 residues.

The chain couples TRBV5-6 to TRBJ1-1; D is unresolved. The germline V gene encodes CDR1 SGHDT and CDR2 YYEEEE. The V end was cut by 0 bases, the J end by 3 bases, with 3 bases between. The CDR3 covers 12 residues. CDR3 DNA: TGTGCCAGCAGCTTGGGCGACACTGAAGCTTTCTTT. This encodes CASSLGDTEAFF.

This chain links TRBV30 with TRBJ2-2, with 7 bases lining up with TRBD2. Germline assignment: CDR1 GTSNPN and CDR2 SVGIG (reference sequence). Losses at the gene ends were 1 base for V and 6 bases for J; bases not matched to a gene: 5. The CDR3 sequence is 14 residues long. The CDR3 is CAWSDGGGPGELFF. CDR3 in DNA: TGTGCCTGGAGTGACGGCGGGGGTCCCGGGGAGCTGTTTTTT.

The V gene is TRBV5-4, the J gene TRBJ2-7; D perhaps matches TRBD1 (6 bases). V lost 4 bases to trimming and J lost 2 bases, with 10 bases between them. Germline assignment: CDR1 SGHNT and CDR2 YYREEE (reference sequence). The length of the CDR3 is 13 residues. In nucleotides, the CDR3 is TGTGCCAGCAGCCGGGACAACACCTACGAGCAGTACTTC. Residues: CASSRDNTYEQYF.

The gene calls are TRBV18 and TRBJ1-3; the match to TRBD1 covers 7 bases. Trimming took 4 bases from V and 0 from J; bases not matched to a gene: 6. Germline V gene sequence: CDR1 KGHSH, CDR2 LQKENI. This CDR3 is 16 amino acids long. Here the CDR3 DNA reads TGTGCCAGCTCACGCGGGACAGTCGCCTCTGGAAACACCATATATTTT. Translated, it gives CASSRGTVASGNTIYF.

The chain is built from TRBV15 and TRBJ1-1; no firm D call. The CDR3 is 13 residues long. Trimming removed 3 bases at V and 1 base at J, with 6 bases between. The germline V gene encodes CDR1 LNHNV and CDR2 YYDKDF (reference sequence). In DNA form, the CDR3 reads TGTGCCACCAGCAGGTTATCGAACACTGAAGCTTTCTTT. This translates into CATSRLSNTEAFF.

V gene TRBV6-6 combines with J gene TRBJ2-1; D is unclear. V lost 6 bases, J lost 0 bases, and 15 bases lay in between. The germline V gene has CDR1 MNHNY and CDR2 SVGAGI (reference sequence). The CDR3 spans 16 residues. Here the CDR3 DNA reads TGTGCCAGCAGACCAAAAAGCCGCTACTCCTACAATGAGCAGTTCTTC. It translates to CASRPKSRYSYNEQFF.

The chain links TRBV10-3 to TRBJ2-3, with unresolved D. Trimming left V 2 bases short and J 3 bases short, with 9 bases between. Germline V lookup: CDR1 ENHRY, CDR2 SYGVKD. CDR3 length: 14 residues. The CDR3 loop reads CAISEAAVTDTQYF. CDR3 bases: TGTGCCATCAGTGAGGCCGCAGTGACAGATACGCAGTATTTT.

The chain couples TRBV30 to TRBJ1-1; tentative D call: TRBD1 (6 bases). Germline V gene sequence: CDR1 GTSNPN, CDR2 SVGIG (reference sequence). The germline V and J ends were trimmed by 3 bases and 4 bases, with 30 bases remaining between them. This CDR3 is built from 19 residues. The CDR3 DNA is TGTGCCTGGAGACCACGGGGGGCCTCCCGACAGGTTGGGGGCACTGAAGCTTTCTTT. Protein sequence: CAWRPRGASRQVGGTEAFF.

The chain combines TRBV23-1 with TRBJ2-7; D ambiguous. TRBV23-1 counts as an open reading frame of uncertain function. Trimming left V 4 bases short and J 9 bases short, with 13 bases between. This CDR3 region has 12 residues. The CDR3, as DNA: TGCGCCAGCAGTCCCCCGTTTTCGGGGCAGTACTTC. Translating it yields CASSPPFSGQYF.

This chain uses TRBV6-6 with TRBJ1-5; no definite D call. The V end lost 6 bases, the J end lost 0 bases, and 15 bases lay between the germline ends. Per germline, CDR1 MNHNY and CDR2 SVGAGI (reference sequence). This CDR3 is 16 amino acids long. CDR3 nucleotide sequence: TGTGCCAGCAGCCTAACGGGCGGGTATAGCAATCAGCCCCAGCATTTT. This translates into CASSLTGGYSNQPQHF.

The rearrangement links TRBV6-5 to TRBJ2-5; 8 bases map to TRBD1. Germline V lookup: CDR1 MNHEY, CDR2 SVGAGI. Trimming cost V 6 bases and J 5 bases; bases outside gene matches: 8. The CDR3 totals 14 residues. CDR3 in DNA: TGTGCCAGCAGAACAGGGGGTGGGGGGGAGACCCAGTACTTC. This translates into CASRTGGGGETQYF.

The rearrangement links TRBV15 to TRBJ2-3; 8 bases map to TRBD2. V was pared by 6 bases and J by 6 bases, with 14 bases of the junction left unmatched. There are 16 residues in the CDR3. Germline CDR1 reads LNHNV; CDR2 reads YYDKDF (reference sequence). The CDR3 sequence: CATRVPASGGRDTQYF. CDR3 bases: TGTGCCACCAGGGTCCCGGCGAGCGGGGGCCGGGATACGCAGTATTTT.